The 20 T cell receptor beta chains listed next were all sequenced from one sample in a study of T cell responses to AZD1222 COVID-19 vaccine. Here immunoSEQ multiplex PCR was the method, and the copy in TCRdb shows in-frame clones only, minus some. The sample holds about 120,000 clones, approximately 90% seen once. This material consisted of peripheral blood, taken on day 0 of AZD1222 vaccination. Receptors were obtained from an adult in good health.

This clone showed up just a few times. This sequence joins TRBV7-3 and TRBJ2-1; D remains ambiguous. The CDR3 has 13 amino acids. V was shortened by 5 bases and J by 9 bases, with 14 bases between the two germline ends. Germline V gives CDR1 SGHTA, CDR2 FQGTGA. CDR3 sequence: CASSPSRLSEQFF. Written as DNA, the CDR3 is TGTGCCAGCAGCCCCTCCCGGTTAAGTGAGCAGTTCTTC.

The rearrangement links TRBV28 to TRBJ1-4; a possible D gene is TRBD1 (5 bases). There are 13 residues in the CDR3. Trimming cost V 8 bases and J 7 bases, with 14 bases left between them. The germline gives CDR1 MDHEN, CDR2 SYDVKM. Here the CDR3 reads CASRLRGGEKLFF. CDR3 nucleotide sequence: TGTGCCAGCCGATTAAGGGGCGGTGAAAAACTGTTTTTT. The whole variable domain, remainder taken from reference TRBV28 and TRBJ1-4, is DVKVTQSSRYLVKRTGEKVFLECVQDMDHENMFWYRQDPGLGLRLIYFSYDVKMKEKGDIPEGYSVSREKKERFSLILESASTNQTSMYLCASRLRGGEKLFFGSGTQLSVL.

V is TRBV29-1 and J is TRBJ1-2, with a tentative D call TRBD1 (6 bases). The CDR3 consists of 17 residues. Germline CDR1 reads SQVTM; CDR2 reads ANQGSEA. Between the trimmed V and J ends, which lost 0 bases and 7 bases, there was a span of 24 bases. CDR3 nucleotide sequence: TGCAGCGTTGAAGATTCGGCTGGATGGGAACAGGGAGCTGGCTACACCTTC. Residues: CSVEDSAGWEQGAGYTF.

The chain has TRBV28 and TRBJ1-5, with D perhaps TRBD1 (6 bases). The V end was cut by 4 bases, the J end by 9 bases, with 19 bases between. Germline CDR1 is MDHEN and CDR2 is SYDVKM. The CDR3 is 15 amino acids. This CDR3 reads CASSSEMQGFWPQHF. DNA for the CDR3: TGTGCCAGCAGTTCTGAAATGCAGGGGTTCTGGCCCCAGCATTTT.

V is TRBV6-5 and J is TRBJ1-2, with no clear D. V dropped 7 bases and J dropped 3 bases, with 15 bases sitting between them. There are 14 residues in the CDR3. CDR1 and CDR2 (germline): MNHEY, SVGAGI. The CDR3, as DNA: TGTGCCAGCACCACTTCACTTGGGGACTATGGCTACACCTTC. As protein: CASTTSLGDYGYTF.

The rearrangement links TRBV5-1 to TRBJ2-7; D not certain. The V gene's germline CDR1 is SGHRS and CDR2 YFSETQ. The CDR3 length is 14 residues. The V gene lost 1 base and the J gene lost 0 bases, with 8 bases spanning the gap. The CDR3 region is CASSLRADSYEQYF. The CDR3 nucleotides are TGCGCCAGCAGCTTGCGTGCGGACTCCTACGAGCAGTACTTC.

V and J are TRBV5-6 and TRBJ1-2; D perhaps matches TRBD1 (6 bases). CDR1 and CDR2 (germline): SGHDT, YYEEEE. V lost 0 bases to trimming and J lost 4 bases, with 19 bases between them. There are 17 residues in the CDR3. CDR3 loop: CASSLAWGLQGLYGYTF. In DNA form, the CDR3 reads TGTGCCAGCAGCTTGGCGTGGGGCTTACAGGGCCTCTATGGCTACACCTTC.

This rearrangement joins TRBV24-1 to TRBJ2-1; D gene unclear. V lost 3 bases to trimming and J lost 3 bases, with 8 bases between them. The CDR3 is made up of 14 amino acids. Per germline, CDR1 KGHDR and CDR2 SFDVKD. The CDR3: CATSDHYLYNEQFF. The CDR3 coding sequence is TGTGCCACCAGTGATCACTACCTCTACAATGAGCAGTTCTTC.

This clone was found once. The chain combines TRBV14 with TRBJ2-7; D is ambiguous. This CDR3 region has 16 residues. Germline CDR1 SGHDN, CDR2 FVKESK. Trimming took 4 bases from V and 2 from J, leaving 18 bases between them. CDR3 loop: CASSPIPVSRTYEQYF. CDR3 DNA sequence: TGTGCCAGCAGCCCCATCCCCGTATCCCGGACCTACGAGCAGTACTTC.

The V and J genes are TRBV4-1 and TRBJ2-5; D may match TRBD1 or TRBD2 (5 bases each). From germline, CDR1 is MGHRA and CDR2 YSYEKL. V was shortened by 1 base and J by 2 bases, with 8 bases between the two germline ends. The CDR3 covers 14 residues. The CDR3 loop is CASSQGGPQETQYF. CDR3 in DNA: TGCGCCAGCAGCCAAGGGGGACCACAAGAGACCCAGTACTTC.

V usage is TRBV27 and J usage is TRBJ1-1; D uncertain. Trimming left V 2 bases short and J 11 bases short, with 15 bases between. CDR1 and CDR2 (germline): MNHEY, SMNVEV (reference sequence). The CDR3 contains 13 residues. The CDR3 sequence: CASSLGRHQAAFF. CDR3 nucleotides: TGTGCCAGCAGTTTAGGACGTCACCAGGCGGCTTTCTTT.

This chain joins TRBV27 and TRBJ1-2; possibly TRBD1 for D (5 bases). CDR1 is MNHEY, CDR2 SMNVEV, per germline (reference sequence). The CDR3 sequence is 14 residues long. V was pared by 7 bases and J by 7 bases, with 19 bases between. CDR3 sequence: CASTGVEAAGGYTF. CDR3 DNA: TGTGCCAGCACGGGGGTGGAGGCGGCCGGTGGCTACACCTTC.

The CDR3 coding sequence is TGTGCCAGTACTGGAGGCTCTCTAGGAAACACCATATATTTT. The encoded protein is CASTGGSLGNTIYF. The V gene is TRBV19, the J gene TRBJ1-3, with unresolved D. V shed 7 bases and J shed 4 bases, with 14 bases lying between them. Germline V lookup: CDR1 LNHDA, CDR2 SQIVND (reference sequence). There are 14 residues in the CDR3.

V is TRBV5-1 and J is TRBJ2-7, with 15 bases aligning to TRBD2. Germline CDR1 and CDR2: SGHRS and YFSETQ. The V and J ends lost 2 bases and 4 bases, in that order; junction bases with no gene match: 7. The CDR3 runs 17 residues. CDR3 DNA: TGCGCCAGCAGCTTAGGACTAGCGGGGGGGCCGGGTTACGAGCAGTACTTC. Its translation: CASSLGLAGGPGYEQYF.

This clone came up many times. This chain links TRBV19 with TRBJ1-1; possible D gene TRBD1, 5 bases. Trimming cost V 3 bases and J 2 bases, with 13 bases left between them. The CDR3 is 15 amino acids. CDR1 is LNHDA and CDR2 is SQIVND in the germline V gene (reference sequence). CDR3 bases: TGTGCCAGTAGTATGGGCGGGCAGGGCAACACTGAAGCTTTCTTT. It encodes CASSMGGQGNTEAFF.

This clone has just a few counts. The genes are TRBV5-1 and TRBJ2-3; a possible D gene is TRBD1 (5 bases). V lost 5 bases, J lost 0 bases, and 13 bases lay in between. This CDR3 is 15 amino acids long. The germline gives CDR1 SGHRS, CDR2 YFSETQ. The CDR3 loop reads CASSDPGSSTDTQYF. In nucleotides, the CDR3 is TGCGCCAGCAGTGATCCAGGGTCCAGCACAGATACGCAGTATTTT.

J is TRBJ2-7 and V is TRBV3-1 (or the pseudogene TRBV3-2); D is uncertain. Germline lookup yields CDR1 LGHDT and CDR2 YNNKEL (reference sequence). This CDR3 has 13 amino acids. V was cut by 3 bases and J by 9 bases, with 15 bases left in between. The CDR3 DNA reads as TGTGCCAGCAGCCAGGACCAGTACGTTGGGCAGTACTTC. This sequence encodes CASSQDQYVGQYF.

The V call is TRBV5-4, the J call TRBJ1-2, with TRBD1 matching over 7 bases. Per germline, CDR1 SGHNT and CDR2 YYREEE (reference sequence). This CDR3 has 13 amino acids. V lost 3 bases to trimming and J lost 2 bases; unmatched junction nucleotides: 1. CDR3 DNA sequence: TGTGCCAGCAGCTCGACAGGGAACTATGGCTACACCTTC. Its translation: CASSSTGNYGYTF.

CDR3 nucleotides: TGCGCCAGCAGCGAAACAGGGGTCGATGAGCAGTTCTTC. It codes for CASSETGVDEQFF. The rearrangement uses TRBV5-1 and TRBJ2-1, with 7 bases identical to TRBD1. The V gene end was trimmed by 4 bases and the J gene end by 8 bases; junction bases not matched to a gene: 6. The CDR3 consists of 13 residues. The germline V gene encodes CDR1 SGHRS and CDR2 YFSETQ. Full variable domain (missing parts from reference TRBV5-1 and TRBJ2-1): KAGVTQTPRYLIKTRGQQVTLSCSPISGHRSVSWYQQTPGQGLQFLFEYFSETQRNKGNFPGRFSGRQFSNSRSEMNVSTLELGDSALYLCASSETGVDEQFFGPGTRLTVL.

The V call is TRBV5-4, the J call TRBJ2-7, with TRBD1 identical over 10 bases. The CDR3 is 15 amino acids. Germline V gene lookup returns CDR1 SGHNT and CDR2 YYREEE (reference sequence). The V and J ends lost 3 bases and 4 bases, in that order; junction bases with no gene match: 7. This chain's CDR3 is CASSSGGQGNYEQYF. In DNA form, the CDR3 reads TGTGCCAGCAGCTCGGGGGGACAGGGGAATTACGAGCAGTACTTC.